The source of this T cell receptor beta chain is a study of cytomegalovirus exposure and HLA in healthy donors. General study results and limits: The authors listed around 150 TCR beta chains as cytomegalovirus-associated. CMV serostatus was the sole immune exposure information available. It was reported in a later analysis that an Asian-associated ancestry cluster showed fewer N-insertions than the 666-donor mean.

Every donor was a healthy person donating bone marrow. Concerning this clone: As yet, its antigen is unknown. The final CDR3 position lacks the conserved phenylalanine or tryptophan, pointing to a likely read error.

PCR employed 60 Vbeta and 13 Jbeta primers. Measured with immunoSEQ multiplex PCR; TCRdb has only the in-frame clones, and not every one. The table shows some 150,000 clones, with about 83% occurring only once. The CDR3 is 17 amino acids. In germline, CDR1 is SGHDT, CDR2 YYEEEE. The V segment lost 0 bases and the J segment 0 bases; nucleotides outside the gene matches: 5. J is TRBJ2-2 and V is TRBV5-6; 7 positions agree with TRBD1. The receptor's source is a woman in her twenties or thirties in good health and CMV-seronegative. Sequenced sample: PBMCs. CDR3 bases: TGTGCCAGCAGCTTGGACTACAGGGGTGCGAACACCGGGGAGCTGTTTCTT. This sequence encodes CASSLDYRGANTGELFL.